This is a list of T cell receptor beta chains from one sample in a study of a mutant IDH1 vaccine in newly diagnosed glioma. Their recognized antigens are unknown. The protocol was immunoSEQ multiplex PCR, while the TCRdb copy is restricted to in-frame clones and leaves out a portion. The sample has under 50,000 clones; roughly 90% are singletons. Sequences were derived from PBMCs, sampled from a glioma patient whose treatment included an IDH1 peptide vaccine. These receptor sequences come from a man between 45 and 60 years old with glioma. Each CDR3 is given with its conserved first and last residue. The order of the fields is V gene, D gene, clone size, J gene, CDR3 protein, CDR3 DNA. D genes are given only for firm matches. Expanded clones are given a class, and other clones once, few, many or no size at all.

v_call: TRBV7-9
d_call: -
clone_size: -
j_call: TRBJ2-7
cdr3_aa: CASSLRDYDEQYF
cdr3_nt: TGTGCCAGCAGCCTTAGGGATTACGACGAGCAGTACTTC

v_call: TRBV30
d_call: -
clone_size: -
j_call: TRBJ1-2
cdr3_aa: CAWSTGNYGYTF
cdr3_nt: TGTGCCTGGAGTACAGGCAACTATGGCTACACCTTC

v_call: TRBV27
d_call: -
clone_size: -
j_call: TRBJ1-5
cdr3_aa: CASSHGRGDQPQHF
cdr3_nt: TGTGCCAGCAGTCATGGGAGGGGGGATCAGCCCCAGCATTTT

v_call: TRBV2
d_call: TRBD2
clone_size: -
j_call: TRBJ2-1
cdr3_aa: CASSGFSGVRNEQFF
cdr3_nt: TGTGCCAGCAGTGGTTTTAGCGGGGTGCGGAATGAGCAGTTCTTC

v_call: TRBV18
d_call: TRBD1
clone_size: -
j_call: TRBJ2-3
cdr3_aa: CASSLTGSTDTQYF
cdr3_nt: TGTGCCAGCTCACTGACAGGGTCCACAGATACGCAGTATTTT

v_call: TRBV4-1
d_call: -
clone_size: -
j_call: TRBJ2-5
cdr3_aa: CASSQRGASQETQYF
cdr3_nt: TGCGCCAGCAGCCAACGGGGGGCAAGTCAAGAGACCCAGTACTTC

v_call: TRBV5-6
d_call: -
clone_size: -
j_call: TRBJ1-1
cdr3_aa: CASSSGGIAFF
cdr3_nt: TGTGCCAGCAGCTCCGGCGGGATAGCTTTCTTT

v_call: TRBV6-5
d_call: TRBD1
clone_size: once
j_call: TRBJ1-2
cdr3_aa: CASSPGGNYGYTF
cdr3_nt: TGTGCCAGCAGTCCAGGGGGCAACTATGGCTACACCTTC

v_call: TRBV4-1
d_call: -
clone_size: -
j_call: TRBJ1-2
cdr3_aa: CASSQPQGGYTF
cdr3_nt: TGCGCCAGCAGCCAACCCCAGGGAGGCTACACCTTC

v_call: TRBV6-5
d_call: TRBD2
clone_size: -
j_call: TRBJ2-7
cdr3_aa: CASSYAGATYEQYF
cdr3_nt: TGTGCCAGCAGTTATGCGGGAGCGACCTACGAGCAGTACTTC

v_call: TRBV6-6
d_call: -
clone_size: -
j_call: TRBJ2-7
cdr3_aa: CASSYSGLLYEQYF
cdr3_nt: TGTGCCAGCAGTTACTCGGGGCTCCTCTACGAGCAGTACTTC

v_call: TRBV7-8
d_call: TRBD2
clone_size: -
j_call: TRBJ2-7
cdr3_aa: CASSLGPSGKGAYEQYF
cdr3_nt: TGTGCCAGCAGCTTAGGTCCTAGCGGGAAAGGCGCCTACGAGCAGTACTTC

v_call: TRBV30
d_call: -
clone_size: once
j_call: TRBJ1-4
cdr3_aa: CAWSGSEKLFF
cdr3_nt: TGTGCCTGGAGTGGTAGCGAAAAACTGTTTTTT

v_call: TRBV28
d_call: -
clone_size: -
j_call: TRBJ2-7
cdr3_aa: CASSVQFPEQYF
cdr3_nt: TGTGCCAGCAGCGTACAGTTCCCCGAGCAGTACTTC

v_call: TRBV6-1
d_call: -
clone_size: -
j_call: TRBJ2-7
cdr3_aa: CASTWGVSYEQYF
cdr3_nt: TGTGCCAGCACGTGGGGGGTCTCCTACGAGCAGTACTTC

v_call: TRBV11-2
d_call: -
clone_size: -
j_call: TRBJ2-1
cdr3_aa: CASSLDSGRYNEQFF
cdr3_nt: TGTGCCAGCAGCTTAGATTCGGGGAGATACAATGAGCAGTTCTTC

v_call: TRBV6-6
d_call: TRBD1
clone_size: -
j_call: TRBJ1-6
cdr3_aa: CASSLGGQNSPLHF
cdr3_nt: TGTGCCAGCAGCCTAGGGGGACAGAATTCACCCCTCCACTTT

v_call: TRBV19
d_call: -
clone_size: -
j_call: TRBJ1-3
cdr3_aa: CASSRRGTGNTIYF
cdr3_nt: TGTGCCAGTAGTAGAAGGGGCACTGGAAACACCATATATTTT

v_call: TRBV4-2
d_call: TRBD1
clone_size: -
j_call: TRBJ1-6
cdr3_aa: CASSQDLRGNNSPLHF
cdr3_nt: TGTGCCAGCAGCCAAGATCTCAGGGGGAATAATTCACCCCTCCACTTT

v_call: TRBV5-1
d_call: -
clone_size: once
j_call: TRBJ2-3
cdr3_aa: CASSRLSLSSTDTQYF
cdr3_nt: TGCGCCAGCAGCAGGCTTTCGCTCTCTAGCACAGATACGCAGTATTTT

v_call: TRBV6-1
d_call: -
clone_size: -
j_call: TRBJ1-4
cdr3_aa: CASRRDGATNEKLFF
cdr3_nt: TGTGCCAGCAGGCGGGACGGAGCAACTAATGAAAAACTGTTTTTT

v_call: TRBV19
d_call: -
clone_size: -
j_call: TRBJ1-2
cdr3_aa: CASSVALTVNYGYTF
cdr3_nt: TGTGCCAGTAGTGTAGCCCTTACAGTTAACTATGGCTACACCTTC

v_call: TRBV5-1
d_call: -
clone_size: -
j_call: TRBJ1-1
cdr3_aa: CASSLVGEVGTEAFF
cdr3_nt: TGCGCCAGCAGCTTGGTGGGGGAGGTGGGCACTGAAGCTTTCTTT

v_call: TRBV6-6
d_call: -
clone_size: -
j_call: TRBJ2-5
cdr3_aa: CASSYIRAKQETQYF
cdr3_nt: TGTGCCAGCAGTTATATCCGGGCTAAGCAAGAGACCCAGTACTTC

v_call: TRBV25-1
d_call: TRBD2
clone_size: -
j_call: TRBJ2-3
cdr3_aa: CASSEWGGTDTQYF
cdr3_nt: TGTGCCAGCAGTGAATGGGGGGGGACAGATACGCAGTATTTT

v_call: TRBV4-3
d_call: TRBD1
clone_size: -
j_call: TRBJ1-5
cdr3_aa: CASSEGQGADQPQHF
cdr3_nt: TGCGCCAGCAGCGAGGGACAGGGGGCCGATCAGCCCCAGCATTTT

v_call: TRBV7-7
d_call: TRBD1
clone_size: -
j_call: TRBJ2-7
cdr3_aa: CASSPGTGGSYEQYF
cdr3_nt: TGTGCTAGCAGCCCAGGGACAGGGGGCTCCTACGAGCAGTACTTC

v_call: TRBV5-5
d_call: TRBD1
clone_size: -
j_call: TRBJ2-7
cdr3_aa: CASSLGQGAYEQYF
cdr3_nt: TGTGCCAGCAGCTTGGGACAGGGGGCCTACGAGCAGTACTTC

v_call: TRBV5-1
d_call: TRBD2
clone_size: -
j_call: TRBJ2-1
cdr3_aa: CASSRGLAESYNEQFF
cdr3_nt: TGCGCCAGCAGCCGCGGACTAGCGGAGTCCTACAATGAGCAGTTCTTC

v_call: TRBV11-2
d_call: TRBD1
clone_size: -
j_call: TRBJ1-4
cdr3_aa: CASSLGDSNEKLFF
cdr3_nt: TGTGCCAGCAGCTTAGGGGACAGTAATGAAAAACTGTTTTTT

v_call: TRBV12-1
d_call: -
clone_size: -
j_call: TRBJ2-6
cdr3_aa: CASSRSGANVLTF
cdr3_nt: TGTGCCAGCAGCAGATCTGGGGCCAACGTCCTGACTTTC

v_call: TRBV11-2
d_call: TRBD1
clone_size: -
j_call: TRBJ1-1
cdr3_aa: CASSLEWTGRSEAFF
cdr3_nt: TGTGCCAGCAGCTTAGAGTGGACAGGGAGGTCCGAAGCTTTCTTT

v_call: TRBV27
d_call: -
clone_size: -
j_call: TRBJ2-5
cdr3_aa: CASSLGRAFETQYF
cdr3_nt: TGTGCCAGCAGTTTAGGCCGGGCTTTCGAGACCCAGTACTTC

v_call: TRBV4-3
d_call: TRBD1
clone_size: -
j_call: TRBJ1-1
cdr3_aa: CASSYRQGLNTEAFF
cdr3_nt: TGCGCCAGCAGCTACAGACAGGGGCTGAACACTGAAGCTTTCTTT

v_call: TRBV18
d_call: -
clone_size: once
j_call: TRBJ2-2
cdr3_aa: CASSLQRGASTGELFF
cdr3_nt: TGTGCCAGCTCACTGCAGAGGGGCGCGTCCACCGGGGAGCTGTTTTTT

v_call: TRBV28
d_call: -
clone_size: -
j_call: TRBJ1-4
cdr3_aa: CASSQAGGDNEKLFF
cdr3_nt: TGTGCCAGCAGTCAAGCCGGGGGGGATAATGAAAAACTGTTTTTT

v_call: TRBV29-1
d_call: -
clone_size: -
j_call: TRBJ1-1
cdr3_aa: CSVVRLMNTEAFF
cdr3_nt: TGCAGCGTTGTTAGGCTAATGAACACTGAAGCTTTCTTT

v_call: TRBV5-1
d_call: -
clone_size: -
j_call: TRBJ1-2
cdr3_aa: CASSLGAGGYTF
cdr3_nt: TGCGCCAGCAGCTTGGGAGCTGGCGGCTACACCTTC

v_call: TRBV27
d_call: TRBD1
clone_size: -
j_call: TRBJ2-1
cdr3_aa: CASSLRDRNNEQFF
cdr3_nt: TGTGCCAGCAGTCTCAGGGACAGGAACAATGAGCAGTTCTTC

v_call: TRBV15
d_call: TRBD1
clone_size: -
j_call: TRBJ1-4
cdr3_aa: CAAGTGGGEKLFF
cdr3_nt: TGTGCCGCCGGGACAGGGGGCGGTGAAAAACTGTTTTTT

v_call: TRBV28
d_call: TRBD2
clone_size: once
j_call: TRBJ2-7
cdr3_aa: CASSLLRTSGSLYEQYF
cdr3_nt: TGTGCCAGCAGTTTACTTAGGACTAGCGGGAGCCTCTACGAGCAGTACTTC